A single sample is the source of the 9 T cell receptor beta chains below, sequenced in a study of blood T cell repertoires in COVID-19. TCRdb's copy holds only in-frame clones and misses some; the assay was immunoSEQ multiplex PCR. The repertoire includes about 180,000 clones, about nine tenths of them detected once, and under 2% sits in the top ten. The sequenced material came from peripheral blood. The receptors were sampled from a man younger than 35 who had recovered from COVID-19.

This sequence joins TRBV2 and TRBJ1-1; 8 nucleotides line up with TRBD1. V trimming: 7 bases; J trimming: 9 bases; junction bases outside the gene matches: 4. Germline CDR1 reads SNHLY; CDR2 reads FYNNEI. The CDR3 totals 11 residues. The CDR3 DNA reads as TGTGCCAGCACCAGGACAGGGAAAGCTTTCTTT. Translation: CASTRTGKAFF.

This clone occurred once. V and J are TRBV3-1 (or the pseudogene TRBV3-2) and TRBJ1-2, with a weak D call TRBD1 (5 bases). V was clipped by 3 bases and J by 4 bases, with 12 bases between them. The CDR3 length is 14 residues. CDR1 is LGHDT and CDR2 is YNNKEL in the germline V gene (reference sequence). CDR3 DNA: TGTGCCAGCAGCCAGGGGTCAGGGCGCTATGGCTACACCTTC. The encoded protein is CASSQGSGRYGYTF.

CDR3: CASSQVLAGVGDTQYF. The DNA of the CDR3 is TGCGCCAGCAGCCAGGTTCTAGCGGGAGTGGGAGATACGCAGTATTTT. The genes are TRBV4-3 and TRBJ2-3; TRBD2 matches 10 bases. The germline V gene encodes CDR1 LGHNA and CDR2 YSLEER. The CDR3 has 16 amino acids. V shed 3 bases, J shed 5 bases, and the junction held 8 bases outside the gene matches.

CDR3 amino acids: CASIPQTKRNEQFF. For the CDR3, the DNA is TGTGCCAGCATACCCCAAACCAAACGGAATGAGCAGTTCTTC. The rearrangement links TRBV2 to TRBJ2-1; D is uncertain. Germline V CDR1 and CDR2: SNHLY, FYNNEI. This CDR3 is 14 amino acids long. The V and J ends lost 7 bases and 7 bases respectively, with 17 bases between them. Together with reference TRBV2 and TRBJ2-1, the CDR3 gives the full variable domain: EPEVTQTPSHQVTQMGQEVILRCVPISNHLYFYWYRQILGQKVEFLVSFYNNEISEKSEIFDDQFSVERPDGSNFTLKIRSTKLEDSAMYFCASIPQTKRNEQFFGPGTRLTVL.

The chain carries TRBV2 and TRBJ1-1; D call uncertain. The CDR3 length is 14 residues. CDR1 is SNHLY and CDR2 is FYNNEI in the germline V gene. The ends were cut back, 7 bases at V and 0 bases at J, with 12 bases in the middle. This chain's CDR3 is CASKVAEMNTEAFF. CDR3 nucleotide sequence: TGTGCCAGCAAAGTGGCTGAAATGAACACTGAAGCTTTCTTT.

V gene TRBV19 combines with J gene TRBJ1-5, with a tentative D call TRBD1 (5 bases). V was clipped by 6 bases and J by 3 bases, with 18 bases between them. Germline values: CDR1 LNHDA, CDR2 SQIVND (reference sequence). The CDR3 contains 16 residues. CDR3: CASRERGGVNNQPQHF. For the CDR3, the DNA is TGTGCCAGTAGGGAAAGGGGAGGGGTAAACAATCAGCCCCAGCATTTT.

This clone was seen only once. CDR3 DNA: TGTGCCAGCAGCGGACTAGCGGGGGCCTACAATGAGCAGTTCTTC. Its protein product is CASSGLAGAYNEQFF. This chain joins TRBV7-9 and TRBJ2-1, with TRBD2 identical over 13 bases. CDR1 and CDR2 from the germline V gene are SEHNR and FQNEAQ (reference sequence). This CDR3 contains 15 residues. V was pared by 5 bases and J by 2 bases, with 0 bases of the junction left unmatched.

The V gene is TRBV6-5, the J gene TRBJ1-3, with no clear D. V lost 2 bases and J lost 4, with 12 bases in between. The length of the CDR3 is 15 residues. Germline CDR1 is MNHEY and CDR2 is SVGAGI. CDR3 protein: CASSYGEKSGNTIYF. As DNA, the CDR3 is TGTGCCAGCAGTTACGGGGAGAAGAGCGGAAACACCATATATTTT.

The rearrangement joins TRBV19 to TRBJ2-1; TRBD1 agrees at 9 bases. Germline CDR1 reads LNHDA; CDR2 reads SQIVND (reference sequence). J was trimmed by 4 bases and V by 5 bases; bases with no gene match: 6. The CDR3 has 15 residues. CDR3 protein: CASSGGTGRYNEQFF. The CDR3 coding sequence is TGTGCCAGTAGTGGAGGGACAGGGAGATACAATGAGCAGTTCTTC.